Each of the 9 T cell receptor beta chains below was sequenced from the same sample in a study of T cells in localized non-small cell lung cancer. The data were produced by immunoSEQ multiplex PCR, yet TCRdb's version contains in-frame clones alone and is incomplete. This table has more than 70,000 clones, about 83% appearing once. The material was peripheral blood, obtained before any cancer treatment. The receptors come from a man aged 40 to 70 with stage I lung adenocarcinoma.

This clone showed up just once. This sequence joins TRBV30 and TRBJ2-1; D is perhaps TRBD1 or TRBD2 (5 bases each). Trimming took 5 bases from V and 5 from J, leaving 22 bases between them. Germline V gene sequence: CDR1 GTSNPN, CDR2 SVGIG (reference sequence). The CDR3 is made up of 16 amino acids. The CDR3 sequence: CAWRPLRGRANNEQFF. The CDR3 DNA follows: TGTGCCTGGCGTCCCCTTCGGGGCAGGGCCAACAATGAGCAGTTCTTC. Supplemented by reference TRBV30 and TRBJ2-1, the full variable domain reads SQTIHQWPATLVQPVGSPLSLECTVEGTSNPNLYWYRQAAGRGLQLLFYSVGIGQISSEVPQNLSASRPQDRQFILSSKKLLLSDSGFYLCAWRPLRGRANNEQFFGPGTRLTVL.

The chain has TRBV6-1 and TRBJ1-5, with a tentative D call TRBD1 (6 bases). There are 14 residues in the CDR3. The ends were cut back, 5 bases at V and 10 bases at J, with 18 bases in the middle. Germline CDR1 is MNHNS and CDR2 is SASEGT. CDR3 residues: CASSSQGRKGPQHF. CDR3 nucleotides: TGTGCCAGCAGTTCACAGGGACGGAAGGGTCCCCAGCATTTT.

This clone was observed a single time. V is TRBV7-2 and J is TRBJ1-1; 8 bases agree with TRBD1. CDR3 length equals 14 residues. V dropped 5 bases and J dropped 6; count of bases not matched to a gene: 8. Germline V gives CDR1 SGHTA, CDR2 FQGNSA. The CDR3: CASSTNRGGAEAFF. CDR3 nucleotide sequence: TGTGCCAGCAGCACGAACAGGGGGGGGGCTGAAGCTTTCTTT.

This chain links TRBV28 with TRBJ2-7; unclear D gene. The V end lost 6 bases, the J end lost 5 bases, and 14 bases lay between the germline ends. The V gene's germline CDR1 is MDHEN and CDR2 SYDVKM. The CDR3 has 13 amino acids. CDR3 amino acids: CASSRLAGNEQYF. As DNA, the CDR3 is TGTGCCAGCAGCCGACTGGCTGGAAACGAGCAGTACTTC. Based on the CDR3 plus reference TRBV28 and TRBJ2-7, the full variable domain is DVKVTQSSRYLVKRTGEKVFLECVQDMDHENMFWYRQDPGLGLRLIYFSYDVKMKEKGDIPEGYSVSREKKERFSLILESASTNQTSMYLCASSRLAGNEQYFGPGTRLTVT.

The rearrangement links TRBV5-6 to TRBJ2-7; unclear D gene. CDR3 length: 14 residues. Deletions cut 4 bases from V and 3 bases from J, with 14 bases between. The germline V gene has CDR1 SGHDT and CDR2 YYEEEE. The chain's CDR3 is CASSANLGYYEQYF. For the CDR3, the DNA is TGTGCCAGCAGCGCGAACCTAGGATACTACGAGCAGTACTTC.

This chain joins TRBV10-1 and TRBJ2-3; D may correspond to TRBD1 or TRBD2 (5 bases each). Looked up from germline, CDR1 is WNHNN and CDR2 is SYGVQD (reference sequence). Deletions cut 0 bases from V and 2 bases from J, with 9 bases between. The CDR3 runs 15 residues. The CDR3 nucleotides read TGCGCCAGCAGTGAGTCGATGGGGGTCACAGATACGCAGTATTTT. Translating gives CASSESMGVTDTQYF.

The chain joins TRBV10-3 to TRBJ1-1, with D possibly being TRBD1 (6 bases). The V end was cut by 4 bases, the J end by 4 bases, with 10 bases between. Germline V gene data show CDR1 as ENHRY and CDR2 as SYGVKD. This CDR3 contains 13 residues. The CDR3 nucleotides are TGTGCCATCAGTGCCCTGGGGGCCACTGAAGCTTTCTTT. Translating gives CAISALGATEAFF.

The chain couples TRBV5-1 to TRBJ2-5; 8 nucleotides align to TRBD2. Germline-derived CDR1 and CDR2 are SGHRS and YFSETQ. The CDR3 runs 15 residues. V dropped 7 bases and J dropped 6; count of bases not matched to a gene: 14. CDR3: CASSGGGADKQTQYF. The CDR3 DNA sequence: TGCGCCAGCTCCGGGGGGGGCGCGGATAAACAGACCCAGTACTTC. The whole variable domain, filled in from reference TRBV5-1 and TRBJ2-5, reads KAGVTQTPRYLIKTRGQQVTLSCSPISGHRSVSWYQQTPGQGLQFLFEYFSETQRNKGNFPGRFSGRQFSNSRSEMNVSTLELGDSALYLCASSGGGADKQTQYFGPGTRLLVL.

This sequence joins TRBV6-6 and TRBJ1-5; D is unresolved. The CDR3 is 13 amino acids. Trimming removed 1 base at V and 6 bases at J, with 7 bases between. Germline assignment: CDR1 MNHNY and CDR2 SVGAGI (reference sequence). The CDR3 sequence is CASSYLSGQPQHF. CDR3 in DNA: TGTGCCAGCAGTTACTTGAGTGGTCAGCCCCAGCATTTT.